The 32 T cell receptor beta chains below all came from one sample that was sequenced in a study of OX40 agonist ivuxolimab in advanced cancers. Here immunoSEQ multiplex PCR was the method, and the copy in TCRdb shows in-frame clones only, minus some. The table includes roughly 23,000 clones, 75% to 85% detected once. Sequences were derived from CD4+ or CD8+ T cells sorted from blood, sampled in a trial of the OX40 agonist ivuxolimab. These receptors all stem from an adult with an advanced solid tumor such as melanoma, head and neck, liver or kidney cancer.

This clone was seen just once. The chain has TRBV29-1 and TRBJ2-3; 12 nucleotides agree with TRBD2. V was pared by 8 bases and J by 3 bases, with 6 bases of the junction left unmatched. The CDR3 is made up of 14 amino acids. Germline values: CDR1 SQVTM, CDR2 ANQGSEA. The CDR3: CSFRLAGVTDTQYF. In nucleotides, the CDR3 is TGCAGCTTCAGACTAGCGGGAGTAACAGATACGCAGTATTTT.

The gene calls are TRBV7-9 and TRBJ1-1; D is unclear. Trimming stripped 0 bases from V and 4 bases from J, with 12 bases between. In germline, CDR1 is SEHNR, CDR2 FQNEAQ (reference sequence). The CDR3 loop spans 15 amino acids. The CDR3 DNA is TGTGCCAGCAGCTTAGCGGTAGGGTTAGGCACTGAAGCTTTCTTT. Residues: CASSLAVGLGTEAFF.

The chain is built from TRBV29-1 and TRBJ2-4; 8 nucleotides agree with TRBD2. The CDR3 is made up of 14 amino acids. Germline CDR1 is SQVTM and CDR2 is ANQGSEA. J gave up 2 bases and V 5 bases, and 5 bases lay outside the gene matches. The CDR3 DNA is TGCAGCGTTATAGCGGGATACCCCAAAAACATTCAGTACTTC. Translated, it gives CSVIAGYPKNIQYF.

The CDR3 DNA follows: TGTGCCAGCAGCAACCCCCAGGGCAACACCGGGGAGCTGTTTTTT. It translates to CASSNPQGNTGELFF. V gene TRBV7-3 combines with J gene TRBJ2-2, with D possibly matching TRBD1 (5 bases). The germline V gene encodes CDR1 SGHTA and CDR2 FQGTGA. This CDR3 contains 15 residues. Trimming took 5 bases from V and 2 from J, leaving 12 bases between them.

V gene TRBV2 combines with J gene TRBJ2-3; unclear D gene. The germline V and J ends were trimmed by 3 bases and 7 bases, with 8 bases remaining between them. The germline V gene has CDR1 SNHLY and CDR2 FYNNEI. CDR3 length: 12 amino acids. CDR3 nucleotides: TGTGCCAGCAGTGATTCGGCCAATACGCAGTATTTT. Translating gives CASSDSANTQYF.

The chain recombines TRBV28 with TRBJ1-6, with D possibly TRBD1 on 5 matching bases. Trimming removed 11 bases from V and 7 bases from J, with 15 bases in between. CDR3 length equals 13 residues. Per germline, CDR1 MDHEN and CDR2 SYDVKM. CDR3 loop: CAVQDIRNSPLHF. DNA for the CDR3: TGTGCCGTACAGGACATACGGAATTCACCCCTCCACTTT.

The chain couples TRBV5-6 to TRBJ1-6; 8 positions agree with TRBD1. Germline CDR1 is SGHDT and CDR2 is YYEEEE. The CDR3 runs 16 residues. Trimming took 2 bases from V and 3 from J; bases not matched to a gene: 4. The CDR3 here is CASSLTGGFYNSPLHF. The CDR3 DNA sequence: TGTGCCAGCAGCTTAACAGGGGGTTTCTATAATTCACCCCTCCACTTT.

V gene TRBV6-7 combines with J gene TRBJ2-3; 9 bases agree with TRBD1. TRBV6-7 is annotated as an ORF whose role is uncertain. CDR3 length: 19 amino acids. J lost 0 bases, V lost 2 bases, and 12 bases had no gene match. The DNA of the CDR3 is TGTGCCAGCAGTTACCCGAAAGGGACAGGGCGAACTAGCACAGATACGCAGTATTTT. Its translation is CASSYPKGTGRTSTDTQYF.

This chain connects TRBV18 to TRBJ2-7; D possibly corresponds to TRBD1 (6 bases). Trimming stripped 3 bases from V and 6 bases from J, with 18 bases between. Germline V gene lookup returns CDR1 KGHSH and CDR2 LQKENI. The CDR3 totals 15 residues. The DNA for the CDR3 is TGTGCCAGCTCACCTCCGGGGTTAGGGGGTCTCGAGCAGTACTTC. Amino acid sequence: CASSPPGLGGLEQYF.

This clone was observed a single time. The rearrangement links TRBV7-9 to TRBJ2-5; no clear D gene. V dropped 5 bases and J dropped 3 bases, with 7 bases sitting between them. CDR1 is SEHNR and CDR2 is FQNEAQ in the germline V gene (reference sequence). The CDR3 loop spans 12 amino acids. CDR3 residues: CASSNLEETQYF. Written as DNA, the CDR3 is TGTGCCAGCAGCAACTTGGAAGAGACCCAGTACTTC.

The chain couples TRBV29-1 to TRBJ2-5; tentative D call: TRBD1 (6 bases). In germline, CDR1 is SQVTM, CDR2 ANQGSEA. This CDR3 region has 16 residues. Trimming cost V 0 bases and J 4 bases, with 18 bases left between them. The CDR3 spells CSVEDEAGSGVETQYF. The CDR3 nucleotides are TGCAGCGTTGAAGATGAGGCAGGCTCAGGGGTAGAGACCCAGTACTTC. Together with reference TRBV29-1 and TRBJ2-5, the CDR3 gives the full variable domain: SAVISQKPSRDICQRGTSLTIQCQVDSQVTMMFWYRQQPGQSLTLIATANQGSEATYESGFVIDKFPISRPNLTFSTLTVSNMSPEDSSIYLCSVEDEAGSGVETQYFGPGTRLLVL.

The J gene is TRBJ2-2, the V gene TRBV28, with D maybe TRBD1 (5 bases). This CDR3 region has 16 residues. Between the trimmed V and J ends, which lost 6 bases and 4 bases, there was a span of 18 bases. CDR1 is MDHEN and CDR2 is SYDVKM in the germline V gene. The CDR3 DNA reads as TGTGCCAGCAGCCAACCCCAGGGCCGCGGCACCGGGGAGCTGTTTTTT. This encodes CASSQPQGRGTGELFF.

This clone is a singleton in its sample. The gene calls are TRBV6-5 and TRBJ2-7; 8 nucleotides align to TRBD2. This CDR3 region has 14 residues. V dropped 6 bases and J dropped 2; count of bases not matched to a gene: 6. Germline CDR1 MNHEY, CDR2 SVGAGI. CDR3 bases: TGTGCCAGCAGATCCCGGGGGGGCACCTACGAGCAGTACTTC. This gives the protein CASRSRGGTYEQYF.

In its sample, this clone was seen once. The rearrangement links TRBV5-8 to TRBJ2-7, with D uncertain. This CDR3 comprises 11 residues. V lost 6 bases and J 6 bases, leaving 10 bases between the germline ends. The germline V gene has CDR1 SGHTS and CDR2 YDEGEE. Here the CDR3 DNA reads TGTGCCAGCATTCACTCGGGCGAGCAGTACTTC. Translation gives CASIHSGEQYF.

This CDR3 reads CASRGDRGGLYEQYF. The DNA of the CDR3 is TGTGCCAGCAGGGGGGACAGGGGCGGCCTCTACGAGCAGTACTTC. The chain recombines TRBV6-5 with TRBJ2-7, with TRBD1 matching 10 bases. The germline gives CDR1 MNHEY, CDR2 SVGAGI. Trimming removed 6 bases from V and 3 bases from J; junction bases left unmatched: 8. This CDR3 is built from 15 residues.

The chain carries TRBV28 and TRBJ1-4; D might be TRBD1 (5 bases). CDR3 size: 14 residues. Germline loops: CDR1 MDHEN, CDR2 SYDVKM. V lost 1 base and J lost 8, with 11 bases in between. The CDR3 region is CASSLFGRGEKLFF. The CDR3 bases are TGTGCCAGCAGTTTATTCGGGAGGGGCGAAAAACTGTTTTTT.

The V gene is TRBV5-1, the J gene TRBJ2-7, with TRBD1 matching 7 bases. J lost 2 bases, V lost 0 bases, and 2 bases had no gene match. The CDR3 totals 14 residues. Germline-derived CDR1 and CDR2 are SGHRS and YFSETQ. The CDR3 DNA reads as TGCGCCAGCAGCTTGGCCCAGGGGGCCTACGAGCAGTACTTC. As protein: CASSLAQGAYEQYF.

The chain has TRBV5-1 and TRBJ1-6, with D unresolved. Between the trimmed V and J ends, which lost 5 bases and 7 bases, there was a span of 13 bases. Germline CDR1 reads SGHRS; CDR2 reads YFSETQ. The CDR3 is 14 amino acids. CDR3 loop: CASRPRLANSPLHF. In DNA form, the CDR3 reads TGCGCCAGCAGGCCTAGATTAGCGAATTCACCCCTCCACTTT.

This rearrangement joins TRBV29-1 to TRBJ1-2, with 11 bases lining up with TRBD1. The junction had 1 base not matched to a gene; V was cut back by 1 base and J by 3 bases. Germline CDR1 SQVTM, CDR2 ANQGSEA. This CDR3 has 14 amino acids. CDR3 sequence (DNA): TGCAGCGTTGAAGGGGGACAGGGGGACTATGGCTACACCTTC. Its translation: CSVEGGQGDYGYTF.

This clone showed up just once. This chain uses TRBV30 with TRBJ2-7; 8 nucleotides agree with TRBD1. Germline CDR1 and CDR2: GTSNPN and SVGIG (reference sequence). V gave up 7 bases and J gave up 0 bases; unmatched junction bases: 8. This CDR3 is built from 14 residues. The CDR3 DNA sequence: TGTGCCTATGGACAGGGTCCGAGCTCCTACGAGCAGTACTTC. Translating it yields CAYGQGPSSYEQYF. The complete variable domain, with remaining parts taken from reference TRBV30 and TRBJ2-7, reads SQTIHQWPATLVQPVGSPLSLECTVEGTSNPNLYWYRQAAGRGLQLLFYSVGIGQISSEVPQNLSASRPQDRQFILSSKKLLLSDSGFYLCAYGQGPSSYEQYFGPGTRLTVT.

The chain is built from TRBV4-1 and TRBJ1-3; D possibly corresponds to TRBD1 (5 bases). V was cut by 0 bases and J by 4 bases, with 10 bases left in between. This CDR3 comprises 15 residues. Germline CDR1 and CDR2: MGHRA and YSYEKL. CDR3 sequence reads: CASSQDAGLGNTIYF. In DNA, the CDR3 is TGCGCCAGCAGCCAAGATGCAGGGCTCGGAAACACCATATATTTT.

This clone appeared a single time. In DNA form, the CDR3 reads TGTGCCAGCAGCTTTGCGGGAGGGAGGGAGACCCAGTACTTC. It is translated as CASSFAGGRETQYF. This chain links TRBV7-2 with TRBJ2-5; 9 nucleotides align to TRBD2. Germline CDR1 SGHTA, CDR2 FQGNSA. This CDR3 is built from 14 residues. V shed 3 bases and J 5 bases; nucleotides not matched to a gene: 4.

The CDR3 sequence is CAAGDSNTDTQYF. The CDR3 coding sequence is TGCGCCGCGGGGGACAGCAACACAGATACGCAGTATTTT. The chain has TRBV4-1 and TRBJ2-3; D tentatively fits TRBD1 or TRBD2 (7 bases each). The CDR3 totals 13 residues. The V end lost 11 bases, the J end lost 2 bases, and 14 bases lay between the germline ends. Germline V gives CDR1 MGHRA, CDR2 YSYEKL.

The genes are TRBV2 and TRBJ2-3, with 7 bases fitting TRBD2. V was pared by 5 bases and J by 5 bases, with 7 bases of the junction left unmatched. This CDR3 contains 14 residues. Looked up from germline, CDR1 is SNHLY and CDR2 is FYNNEI. The CDR3 nucleotides are TGTGCCAGCAGTCGACTAGCCTCTTTAGATACGCAGTATTTT. Translation gives CASSRLASLDTQYF.

This clone occurred a few times. V and J are TRBV9 and TRBJ1-2; D gene unclear. The CDR3 contains 13 residues. V was clipped by 4 bases and J by 8 bases, with 15 bases between them. Germline loops: CDR1 SGDLS, CDR2 YYNGEE. Here the CDR3 DNA reads TGTGCCAGCAGCCCCCTCCCGCGGGTCGGCTACACCTTC. Protein product: CASSPLPRVGYTF.

J is TRBJ2-1 and V is TRBV19; D unclear. This CDR3 comprises 16 residues. Looked up from germline, CDR1 is LNHDA and CDR2 is SQIVND (reference sequence). Trimming took off 7 bases at V and 0 bases at J, with 16 bases between the two ends. CDR3 residues: CASKLGSTNSYNEQFF. The CDR3 coding sequence is TGTGCCAGTAAGTTGGGGTCCACAAACTCCTACAATGAGCAGTTCTTC. Filled out from reference TRBV19 and TRBJ2-1, the complete variable domain reads DGGITQSPKYLFRKEGQNVTLSCEQNLNHDAMYWYRQDPGQGLRLIYYSQIVNDFQKGDIAEGYSVSREKKESFPLTVTSAQKNPTAFYLCASKLGSTNSYNEQFFGPGTRLTVL.

The V call is TRBV7-2, the J call TRBJ2-7, with 9 bases identical to TRBD1. The germline gives CDR1 SGHTA, CDR2 FQGNSA. J gave up 1 base and V 6 bases, and 7 bases lay outside the gene matches. The length of the CDR3 is 15 residues. Written as DNA, the CDR3 is TGTGCCAGCAGGCCCGGGGGACAGGGATCCTACGAGCAGTACTTC. It specifies CASRPGGQGSYEQYF.

The gene calls are TRBV18 and TRBJ1-2, with 7 positions matching TRBD1. Germline loops: CDR1 KGHSH, CDR2 LQKENI. This CDR3 contains 15 residues. The junction had 9 bases not matched to a gene; V was cut back by 4 bases and J by 4 bases. The CDR3 loop reads CASSRLTGNLYGYTF. CDR3 coding DNA: TGTGCCAGCTCACGGCTGACAGGGAATCTCTATGGCTACACCTTC.

This clone was detected a few times. The V gene is TRBV10-3, the J gene TRBJ1-1; D might be TRBD1 (5 bases). V gave up 6 bases and J gave up 0 bases, with 11 bases separating them. This CDR3 has 14 amino acids. Germline V gene sequence: CDR1 ENHRY, CDR2 SYGVKD. The CDR3 protein is CAISFGGMNTEAFF. The CDR3 DNA is TGTGCCATCAGCTTCGGGGGGATGAACACTGAAGCTTTCTTT.

The gene calls are TRBV10-3 and TRBJ2-7; no firm D call. CDR1 and CDR2 from the germline V gene are ENHRY and SYGVKD. This CDR3 spans 12 amino acids. Trimming removed 4 bases from V and 1 base from J, with 5 bases in between. The CDR3, as DNA: TGTGCCATCAGTGGCAGATCCTACGAGCAGTACTTC. This gives the protein CAISGRSYEQYF.

The genes are TRBV28 and TRBJ1-2; D is unresolved. There are 12 residues in the CDR3. Germline values: CDR1 MDHEN, CDR2 SYDVKM. V lost 5 bases and J 3 bases, leaving 7 bases between the germline ends. Here the CDR3 DNA reads TGTGCCAGCAGTCCAAGGGACTATGGCTACACCTTC. Residues: CASSPRDYGYTF.

The gene calls are TRBV28 and TRBJ2-1, with 8 nucleotides matching TRBD2. The CDR3 contains 18 residues. Germline V gene lookup returns CDR1 MDHEN and CDR2 SYDVKM. The V gene end was trimmed by 2 bases and the J gene end by 4 bases; junction bases not matched to a gene: 13. The CDR3, as DNA: TGTGCCAGCAGTTTACTAGCGGGCTTCGGGGGGGCTTACAATGAGCAGTTCTTC. As protein: CASSLLAGFGGAYNEQFF. The complete variable domain, with remaining parts taken from reference TRBV28 and TRBJ2-1, reads DVKVTQSSRYLVKRTGEKVFLECVQDMDHENMFWYRQDPGLGLRLIYFSYDVKMKEKGDIPEGYSVSREKKERFSLILESASTNQTSMYLCASSLLAGFGGAYNEQFFGPGTRLTVL.